The clone carrying this T cell receptor (beta chain) showed up just a few times. The PCR used 60 Vbeta and 13 Jbeta primers. Sequenced by immunoSEQ multiplex PCR; TCRdb stores in-frame clones only, minus some. The sample shows 85,000 to 130,000 clones, roughly 73% of them seen only once. The sample originates from a study of cytomegalovirus exposure and HLA in healthy donors. CDR1 is SGHAT, CDR2 FQNNGV, per germline. V lost 4 bases and J lost 4, with 7 bases in between. This CDR3 region has 12 residues. Sequencing input: PBMCs. The J gene is TRBJ2-5, the V gene TRBV11-2; D unclear. This TCR was sampled from a man aged 35-49 years in good health and CMV-seronegative. The CDR3 is CASSSTRETQYF. The CDR3 bases are TGTGCCAGCAGCTCCACGAGAGAGACCCAGTACTTC.